Presented here are 28 T cell receptor beta chains from one specimen sequenced in a study of early T cells in non-severe SARS-CoV-2 infection (dated by TCRdb to the early 2020s). Receptor amplification or capture employed 5' RACE. Sequenced using a NextSeq 500. Through fastp at Q25 and MiXCR, TCRdb rebuilt clones from the public reads, retaining in-frame beta chains. Every distinct CDR3 protein forms one entry, paired with its most common genes and DNA. The table for this sample lists some 80,000 distinct CDR3 sequences; about an eighth of them were counted only once. Under 1.5% of the sample rests with the top ten. Sequenced sample: whole blood. All receptors derive from an adult who was a healthcare worker with PCR-confirmed SARS-CoV-2 infection or an uninfected control (not recorded which).

To note about this clonotype: Just one base apart from a much larger clone, this may be a read error. V usage is TRBV30 and J usage is TRBJ2-3, with D perhaps TRBD2 (6 bases). The CDR3 contains 15 residues. Germline CDR1 is GTSNPN and CDR2 is SVGIG (reference sequence). The CDR3 loop reads CAWGVTGVTTDTQYF. CDR3 coding DNA: TGTGCCTGGGGTGTAACGGGGGTTACCACAGATACGCAGTATTTT.

This clonotype came up many times. The gene calls are TRBV20-1 and TRBJ1-5, with TRBD1 matching 8 bases. Looked up from germline, CDR1 is DFQATT and CDR2 is SNEGSKA (reference sequence). This CDR3 is built from 15 residues. V was clipped by 1 base and J by 7 bases; unmatched bases: 9. The CDR3 nucleotides read TGCAGTGCTAGAGGAGAGGTGGCAGGGGGCCAGCCCCAGCATTTT. Translation gives CSARGEVAGGQPQHF.

This clonotype was seen more than once but under ten times. The rearrangement uses TRBV7-2 and TRBJ1-5; TRBD1 is a possible D gene (6 bases). The CDR3 sequence is 15 residues long. Germline V gives CDR1 SGHTA, CDR2 FQGNSA. V lost 3 bases, J lost 4 bases, and 13 bases lay in between. As DNA, the CDR3 is TGTGCCAGCAGCTTGGCAGGACAGCTGAATCAGCCCCAGCATTTT. This encodes CASSLAGQLNQPQHF. Variable domain in full (rest from reference TRBV7-2 and TRBJ1-5): GAGVSQSPSNKVTEKGKDVELRCDPISGHTALYWYRQSLGQGLEFLIYFQGNSAPDKSGLPSDRFSAERTGGSVSTLTIQRTQQEDSAVYLCASSLAGQLNQPQHFGDGTRLSIL.

This chain connects TRBV11-2 to TRBJ2-7; possible D gene TRBD2, 5 bases. Trimming cost V 3 bases and J 2 bases, with 11 bases left between them. The CDR3 length is 14 residues. Per germline, CDR1 SGHAT and CDR2 FQNNGV. CDR3 sequence reads: CASSFFRGTYEQYF. In DNA form, the CDR3 reads TGTGCCAGCAGCTTTTTCCGGGGAACCTACGAGCAGTACTTC.

This clonotype was counted many times. The chain links TRBV29-1 to TRBJ2-1; D unresolved. CDR1 is SQVTM, CDR2 ANQGSEA, per germline. Trimming shortened V by 3 bases and J by 6 bases, and 9 bases separated the two germline ends. There are 12 residues in the CDR3. CDR3 nucleotides: TGCAGCGTTGAGGCCAGATTCAATGAGCAGTTCTTC. This sequence encodes CSVEARFNEQFF.

A note on this clonotype: A much larger clone lies one base from this, so it may be a read error. The chain carries TRBV18 and TRBJ1-1, with a possible D match to TRBD1 (5 bases). Germline V gene lookup returns CDR1 KGHSH and CDR2 LQKENI. This CDR3 has 13 residues. DNA for the CDR3: TGTACCAGCTCCCCAGACAGTTCCTTTGGAGCTTTCTTT. Translation: CTSSPDSSFGAFF.

This clonotype was recorded a few times. This sequence joins TRBV3-1 and TRBJ1-1; 7 bases fit TRBD1. CDR3 size: 14 residues. Germline V gene sequence: CDR1 LGHDT, CDR2 YNNKEL (reference sequence). J gave up 4 bases and V 6 bases, and 8 bases lay outside the gene matches. The CDR3 region is CASRRGQGSTEAFF. Here the CDR3 DNA reads TGTGCCAGCAGGAGGGGGCAAGGGAGCACTGAAGCTTTCTTT.

This sequence joins TRBV2 and TRBJ2-2, with TRBD1 matching over 8 bases. CDR3 length equals 14 residues. Germline V gene lookup returns CDR1 SNHLY and CDR2 FYNNEI. J gave up 10 bases and V 4 bases, and 8 bases lay outside the gene matches. The CDR3 region has the DNA TGTGCCAGCAGTGGACAGGGGATGTCCGTGGAGCTGTTTTTT. This sequence encodes CASSGQGMSVELFF.

This clonotype has a count of ten or more. V usage is TRBV20-1 and J usage is TRBJ1-5; possible D gene TRBD1, 6 bases. There are 15 residues in the CDR3. Germline-derived CDR1 and CDR2 are DFQATT and SNEGSKA (reference sequence). V lost 2 bases and J 5 bases, leaving 16 bases between the germline ends. CDR3 in DNA: TGCAGTGCTAGAAGTCTCCAGGGGATCGATCAGCCCCAGCATTTT. Protein sequence: CSARSLQGIDQPQHF.

Comment on this clonotype: A much larger clone lies a single base off, so this may be a read error. The chain employs TRBV7-2 and TRBJ1-2, with D uncertain. Per germline, CDR1 SGHTA and CDR2 FQGNSA. The V end lost 6 bases, the J end lost 2 bases, and 19 bases lay between the germline ends. The CDR3 runs 16 residues. CDR3 in DNA: TGTGCCAGCAGGAAAGGGCGAGGGCCCCTAAACTATGGCTACACCTTC. Its protein product is CASRKGRGPLNYGYTF.

This clonotype was recorded at least ten times. V usage is TRBV20-1 and J usage is TRBJ2-3; D could derive from TRBD1 or TRBD2 (5 bases each). The V gene's germline CDR1 is DFQATT and CDR2 SNEGSKA (reference sequence). CDR3 length: 15 amino acids. V was trimmed by 1 base and J by 1 base, leaving 12 bases between them. CDR3 nucleotide sequence: TGCAGTGCTAGAGGGGACGGGTCGGGCACAGATACGCAGTATTTT. It translates to CSARGDGSGTDTQYF.

Many counts were recorded for this clonotype. This chain connects TRBV12-2 to TRBJ2-7; the table's D call TRBD1 went unverified against the DNA. TRBV12-2 is a known pseudogene. This CDR3 has 16 residues. This CDR3 is CASRLAPGGQSYEQYF. The CDR3 region has the DNA TGTGCAAGTCGCTTAGCCCCGGGCGGACAGTCCTACGAGCAGTACTTC.

This clonotype was recorded at least ten times. The gene calls are TRBV7-2 and TRBJ2-3; D uncertain. Trimming pared 5 bases from V and 2 bases from J, leaving 11 bases between. Looked up from germline, CDR1 is SGHTA and CDR2 is FQGNSA. The length of the CDR3 is 14 residues. As DNA, the CDR3 is TGTGCCAGCAGCCCCCTCGGTTACACAGATACGCAGTATTTT. As protein: CASSPLGYTDTQYF. The variable domain in full, with the rest retrieved from reference TRBV7-2 and TRBJ2-3, is GAGVSQSPSNKVTEKGKDVELRCDPISGHTALYWYRQSLGQGLEFLIYFQGNSAPDKSGLPSDRFSAERTGGSVSTLTIQRTQQEDSAVYLCASSPLGYTDTQYFGPGTRLTVL.

The sample holds a few counts of this clonotype. This sequence joins TRBV5-1 and TRBJ2-2; no reliable D call. The CDR3 extends over 14 amino acids. V shed 3 bases and J shed 4 bases, with 10 bases lying between them. CDR1 SGHRS and CDR2 YFSETQ come from the germline V gene. Written as DNA, the CDR3 is TGCGCCAGCAGCTCGCCGGGCTCCACCGGGGAGCTGTTTTTT. It is translated as CASSSPGSTGELFF.

This clonotype was detected many times. The chain joins TRBV4-3 to TRBJ2-3; tentatively, D is TRBD2 (6 bases). This CDR3 region has 16 residues. Trimming cost V 1 base and J 1 base, with 12 bases left between them. Germline V CDR1 and CDR2: LGHNA, YSLEER. The CDR3 sequence: CASSQGRGGGTDTQYF. The CDR3 nucleotides read TGCGCCAGCAGCCAAGGTCGTGGAGGGGGCACAGATACGCAGTATTTT.

This clonotype showed up many times. The rearrangement joins TRBV19 to TRBJ1-5; TRBD1 matches 9 bases. The CDR3 is 15 residues long. Unmatched junction bases numbered 4, after V lost 3 bases and J lost 4 bases. Germline V gene sequence: CDR1 LNHDA, CDR2 SQIVND (reference sequence). The CDR3 nucleotides are TGTGCCAGTAGTATGGGACAGGGTCCGAATCAGCCCCAGCATTTT. This gives the protein CASSMGQGPNQPQHF.

This clonotype was counted only a few times. This chain uses TRBV7-3 with TRBJ1-1; tentative D call: TRBD1 (5 bases). In germline, CDR1 is SGHTA, CDR2 FQGTGA. This CDR3 is 15 amino acids long. V was cut by 0 bases and J by 4 bases, with 12 bases left in between. DNA of the CDR3: TGTGCCAGCAGCTTAACTTTCAGGGCATTCACTGAAGCTTTCTTT. This sequence encodes CASSLTFRAFTEAFF.

This clonotype was observed a handful of times. The chain joins TRBV7-3 to TRBJ1-1; no reliable D call. The CDR3 has 13 residues. Trimming stripped 2 bases from V and 3 bases from J, with 7 bases between. Germline V gene data show CDR1 as SGHTA and CDR2 as FQGTGA. The CDR3 coding sequence is TGTGCCAGCAGCTTATTCGGCGACACTGAAGCTTTCTTT. Amino acid sequence: CASSLFGDTEAFF.

This clonotype was counted many times. The V gene is TRBV25-1, the J gene TRBJ1-1; D gene uncertain. Germline CDR1 and CDR2: MGHDK and SYGVNS. Trimming took off 6 bases at V and 10 bases at J, with 3 bases between the two ends. This CDR3 region has 8 residues. CDR3 amino acids: CASRAAFF. The CDR3 DNA reads as TGTGCCAGCAGGGCAGCTTTCTTT.

This clonotype was found a few times. V gene TRBV7-9 combines with J gene TRBJ2-3; D unclear. V lost 10 bases to trimming and J lost 0 bases, with 8 bases between them. The CDR3 runs to 12 residues. In germline, CDR1 is SEHNR, CDR2 FQNEAQ (reference sequence). CDR3 region: CATFDSTDTQYF. The CDR3 DNA reads as TGTGCCACCTTCGACAGCACAGATACGCAGTATTTT.

The rearrangement uses TRBV5-1 and TRBJ2-2; TRBD1 aligns across 7 bases. With V trimmed by 1 base and J by 3 bases, 0 bases remained unmatched. The CDR3 contains 14 residues. Germline lookup yields CDR1 SGHRS and CDR2 YFSETQ. CDR3 nucleotides: TGCGCCAGCAGCTTGACAGGGGACACCGGGGAGCTGTTTTTT. It is translated as CASSLTGDTGELFF.

There are many counts of this clonotype. The chain has TRBV19 and TRBJ2-4, with 9 bases aligning to TRBD2. The ends lost 3 bases at V and 0 bases at J; junction bases unmatched: 6. From germline, CDR1 is LNHDA and CDR2 SQIVND (reference sequence). The CDR3 runs to 17 residues. Here the CDR3 DNA reads TGTGCCAGTAGTATCTTAGCGGGGGATTTAGCCAAAAACATTCAGTACTTC. Its translation: CASSILAGDLAKNIQYF.

This clonotype was seen many times. At one end the junction does not follow the germline gene, possibly because of a read error. The chain joins TRBV7-7 to TRBJ2-3; D is unresolved. The V gene's germline CDR1 is SSHAT and CDR2 FNYEAQ (reference sequence). The CDR3 spans 13 residues. Here the CDR3 reads CASSLQRTDTQYF. The CDR3 bases are TGTGCTAGCAGCTTACAGCGCACAGATACGCAGTATTTT.

The V gene is TRBV10-2, the J gene TRBJ2-3; D remains ambiguous. V was shortened by 4 bases and J by 4 bases, with 15 bases between the two germline ends. Germline CDR1 is WSHSY and CDR2 is SAAADI. The CDR3 is 15 residues long. The CDR3 DNA sequence: TGCGCCAGCAGTGGGTTTAGGAAGGTTGCAGATACGCAGTATTTT. This codes for CASSGFRKVADTQYF.

This chain uses TRBV30 with TRBJ2-3, with D tentatively TRBD1 or TRBD2 (5 bases each). The CDR3 spans 13 residues. Germline CDR1 is GTSNPN and CDR2 is SVGIG (reference sequence). Trimming removed 0 bases at V and 9 bases at J, with 13 bases between. CDR3 sequence reads: CAWSVSGARTQYF. CDR3 in DNA: TGTGCCTGGAGTGTTTCCGGGGCCCGGACGCAGTATTTT.

This clonotype was seen more than once but under ten times. The gene calls are TRBV20-1 and TRBJ2-3, with TRBD2 matching over 12 bases. Unmatched junction bases numbered 7, after V lost 3 bases and J lost 0 bases. Germline CDR1 reads DFQATT; CDR2 reads SNEGSKA (reference sequence). This CDR3 has 17 residues. CDR3 in DNA: TGCAGTGCTAGTTTACTAGCGGGGGGCCCTAGCACAGATACGCAGTATTTT. It translates to CSASLLAGGPSTDTQYF.

This clonotype has a count of ten or more. The chain joins TRBV11-2 to TRBJ2-3; perhaps TRBD1 as D (6 bases). The CDR3 spans 17 residues. Deletions cut 5 bases from V and 0 bases from J, with 18 bases between. Germline V CDR1 and CDR2: SGHAT, FQNNGV. This CDR3 reads CASSREGVATSTDTQYF. CDR3 nucleotide sequence: TGTGCCAGCAGCCGAGAGGGGGTAGCGACTAGCACAGATACGCAGTATTTT. The full variable domain, in which reference TRBV11-2 and TRBJ2-3 provide the parts outside the CDR3, is EAGVAQSPRYKIIEKRQSVAFWCNPISGHATLYWYQQILGQGPKLLIQFQNNGVVDDSQLPKDRFSAERLKGVDSTLKIQPAKLEDSAVYLCASSREGVATSTDTQYFGPGTRLTVL.

This clonotype occurred many times. This chain joins TRBV19 and TRBJ1-5, with D hard to call. Germline CDR1 reads LNHDA; CDR2 reads SQIVND (reference sequence). V lost 5 bases and J 5 bases, leaving 7 bases between the germline ends. The CDR3 extends over 12 amino acids. The CDR3 bases are TGTGCCAGTAGTGCCGGAGATCAGCCCCAGCATTTT. Amino acids: CASSAGDQPQHF. The full variable domain, completed using reference TRBV19 and TRBJ1-5, is DGGITQSPKYLFRKEGQNVTLSCEQNLNHDAMYWYRQDPGQGLRLIYYSQIVNDFQKGDIAEGYSVSREKKESFPLTVTSAQKNPTAFYLCASSAGDQPQHFGDGTRLSIL.